These T cell receptor beta chains were read from a single sample in a study of molecular identifiers for immune sequencing clone quantification. Using its own MiXCR run on the PCR reads, TCRdb lists one record per CDR3 protein. The sample consists of fewer than 100,000 distinct CDR3 sequences, roughly 21% of them appearing once. Sequenced: naive CD8+ T cells from blood, with Jurkat cell RNA spiked in. Receptors were obtained from a human donor in good health. Some libraries in this study had Jurkat cell RNA spiked in. The CDR3 runs from the conserved cysteine through the conserved F or W. Fields, in order: D gene, clone size, V gene, J gene, CDR3 protein, CDR3 DNA. The D gene is left open where the match is weak. Some rows have no size entry. The others give once, few or many, or a class for an expanded clone.

>NA|many|TRBV30|TRBJ1-2
CAWSLDGGYGYTF
TGTGCCTGGAGCTTGGACGGGGGCTATGGCTACACCTTC
>NA|NA|TRBV12-3/TRBV12-4|TRBJ2-7
CASRKSSYEQYF
TGTGCCAGCAGAAAAAGCTCCTACGAGCAGTACTTC
>TRBD1|NA|TRBV5-1|TRBJ2-3
CASRLDRRSTDTQYF
TGCGCCAGCAGGTTGGACAGGAGAAGCACAGATACGCAGTATTTT
>NA|few|TRBV19|TRBJ2-7
CASSTGNWRDEQYF
TGTGCCAGTAGTACAGGTAATTGGCGGGACGAGCAGTACTTC
>TRBD1|many|TRBV15|TRBJ1-5
CATSRVGTGDQPQHF
TGTGCCACCAGCAGAGTCGGGACAGGTGATCAGCCCCAGCATTTT
>NA|many|TRBV30|TRBJ2-5
CAWSDEGLQETQYF
TGTGCCTGGAGTGATGAGGGTTTGCAAGAGACCCAGTACTTC
>NA|many|TRBV14|TRBJ2-7
CASSFTSGAPYEQYF
TGTGCCAGCAGCTTCACGTCAGGGGCCCCATACGAGCAGTACTTC
>TRBD2|many|TRBV20-1|TRBJ2-3
CSIDLVGRLAGTDTQYF
TGCAGTATAGACCTCGTTGGTCGTCTAGCGGGCACAGATACGCAGTATTTT
>NA|NA|TRBV7-9|TRBJ1-2
CASSSETGTFDYTF
TGTGCCAGCAGCTCGGAGACAGGAACATTTGACTACACCTTC
>NA|few|TRBV2|TRBJ2-7
CASSEPTRGSAYEQYF
TGTGCCAGCAGTGAACCTACTAGGGGAAGCGCCTACGAGCAGTACTTC
>NA|many|TRBV6-5|TRBJ2-7
CASKGQGLPGDEYF
TGTGCCAGCAAAGGGCAGGGGCTACCCGGAGATGAGTACTTC
>TRBD2|NA|TRBV5-1|TRBJ2-3
CASSLLSGSDTQYF
TGCGCCAGCAGCTTGCTGAGCGGGAGTGATACGCAGTATTTT
>NA|many|TRBV27|TRBJ2-4
CASSLGLAAKNIQYF
TGTGCCAGCAGTTTAGGGTTAGCTGCCAAAAACATTCAGTACTTC
>TRBD2|many|TRBV11-2|TRBJ2-1
CASSLGRGLAGDEQFF
TGTGCCAGCAGCTTAGGGAGAGGGCTAGCGGGGGATGAGCAGTTCTTC
>NA|NA|TRBV7-9|TRBJ2-5
CASSQGGLAYQETQYF
TGTGCCAGCAGCCAGGGTGGCTTGGCGTACCAAGAGACCCAGTACTTC
>NA|many|TRBV12-3/TRBV12-4|TRBJ2-5
CASSKQNRETQYF
TGTGCCAGCAGTAAACAGAACCGAGAGACCCAGTACTTC
>TRBD1|many|TRBV7-2|TRBJ2-1
CASSPISTGSYNEQFF
TGTGCCAGCAGCCCCATCTCGACAGGGTCATACAATGAGCAGTTCTTC
>NA|many|TRBV19|TRBJ1-6
CASRGWSSYNSPLHF
TGTGCCAGTAGGGGCTGGAGCTCCTATAATTCACCCCTCCACTTT
>NA|NA|TRBV10-3|TRBJ1-5
CAISDREGYSNQPQHF
TGTGCCATCAGTGACAGGGAAGGTTATAGCAATCAGCCCCAGCATTTT
>NA|many|TRBV7-9|TRBJ2-1
CASSSLGDEQFF
TGTGCCAGCAGCTCCCTGGGCGATGAGCAGTTCTTC
>TRBD1|many|TRBV7-6|TRBJ1-5
CASSLLDRRLNQPQHF
TGTGCCAGCAGCTTATTGGACAGGAGGCTCAATCAGCCCCAGCATTTT
>TRBD1|few|TRBV6-2/TRBV6-3|TRBJ2-5
CASSLLDRDHQETQYF
TGTGCCAGCAGTCTCTTGGACAGGGACCACCAAGAGACCCAGTACTTC
>NA|few|TRBV20-1|TRBJ1-2
CSASLTGANYGYTF
TGCAGTGCTAGCCTGACAGGAGCTAACTATGGCTACACCTTC
>NA|many|TRBV12-3/TRBV12-4|TRBJ1-2
CASSLQTSSYYGYTF
TGTGCCAGCAGTTTACAAACAAGTTCATACTATGGCTACACCTTC
>TRBD1|many|TRBV11-2|TRBJ2-2
CASSFRGQGVTGELFF
TGTGCCAGCAGCTTCAGGGGACAGGGGGTCACCGGGGAGCTGTTTTTT
>NA|many|TRBV5-6|TRBJ1-1
CASSLSDSEAFF
TGTGCCAGCAGCTTGTCGGACAGTGAAGCTTTCTTT
>NA|few|TRBV19|TRBJ2-7
CASSIGRGPYEQYF
TGTGCCAGTAGTATAGGACGGGGGCCCTACGAGCAGTACTTC
>TRBD1|NA|TRBV4-3|TRBJ1-1
CASSQDRSTGRNTEAFF
TGCGCCAGCAGCCAAGATCGTTCGACAGGGAGGAACACTGAAGCTTTCTTT
>TRBD1|NA|TRBV27|TRBJ2-7
CASSLTGTGGYERYF
TGTGCCAGCAGTCTAACCGGGACAGGGGGCTACGAGCGGTACTTC
>NA|many|TRBV27|TRBJ2-3
CASSFLGVLQDPSTDTQYF
TGTGCCAGCAGTTTCCTAGGGGTGTTACAGGACCCTAGCACAGATACGCAGTATTTT
>TRBD2|NA|TRBV5-1|TRBJ2-3
CASCLVTRLRGGTDTQYF
TGCGCCAGCTGCTTGGTCACCAGATTGCGGGGGGGCACAGATACGCAGTATTTT
>NA|many|TRBV11-2|TRBJ2-1
CASSLIYEQFF
TGTGCCAGCAGCTTAATCTATGAGCAGTTCTTC
>TRBD1|many|TRBV11-2|TRBJ2-4
CASSLTGGKNIQYF
TGTGCCAGCAGCTTGACAGGGGGCAAAAACATTCAGTACTTC
>NA|few|TRBV6-1|TRBJ2-5
CASSEPTGTKRNRETQYF
TGTGCCAGCAGTGAACCAACAGGGACAAAGCGGAATAGGGAGACCCAGTACTTC
>TRBD1|NA|TRBV20-1|TRBJ2-7
CSAKRGQGPYEQYF
TGCAGTGCTAAACGAGGACAGGGGCCCTACGAGCAGTACTTC
>NA|many|TRBV30|TRBJ2-3
CAWSEGTASTDTQYF
TGTGCCTGGAGTGAGGGGACGGCTAGCACAGATACGCAGTATTTT
>TRBD2|many|TRBV13|TRBJ2-7
CASSLAGGGYEQYF
TGTGCCAGCAGCTTAGCGGGAGGGGGTTACGAGCAGTACTTC
>NA|NA|TRBV19|TRBJ2-2
CASSSRNTGELFF
TGTGCCAGTAGTTCTAGGAACACCGGGGAGCTGTTTTTT
>TRBD2|many|TRBV7-9|TRBJ2-1
CASSLSSGYEQFF
TGTGCCAGCAGCTTGTCTAGCGGGTATGAGCAGTTCTTC
>NA|many|TRBV30|TRBJ2-3
CAWMWADTQYF
TGTGCCTGGATGTGGGCTGATACGCAGTATTTT
>NA|NA|TRBV27|TRBJ2-1
CATRGGGRRNEQFF
TGTGCCACCAGGGGGGGCGGGAGAAGGAATGAGCAGTTCTTC
>NA|NA|TRBV13|TRBJ1-2
CASSHGTFSNYGYTF
TGTGCCAGCAGCCATGGGACTTTTTCTAACTATGGCTACACCTTC
>NA|few|TRBV10-2|TRBJ1-3
CASSEFKDGRNTIYF
TGCGCCAGCAGTGAGTTTAAGGACGGACGAAACACCATATATTTT
>TRBD1|many|TRBV4-1|TRBJ2-7
CASSQVQGLSYEQYF
TGCGCCAGCAGCCAAGTACAGGGGCTCTCCTACGAGCAGTACTTC